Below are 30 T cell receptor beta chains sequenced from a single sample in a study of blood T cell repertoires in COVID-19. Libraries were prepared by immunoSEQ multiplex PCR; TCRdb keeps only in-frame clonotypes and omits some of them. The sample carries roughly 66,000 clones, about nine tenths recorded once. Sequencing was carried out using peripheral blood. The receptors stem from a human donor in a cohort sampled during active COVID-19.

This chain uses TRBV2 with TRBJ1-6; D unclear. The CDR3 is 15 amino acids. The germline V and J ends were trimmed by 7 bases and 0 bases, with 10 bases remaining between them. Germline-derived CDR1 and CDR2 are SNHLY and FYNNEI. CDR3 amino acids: CASILGSSYNSPLHF. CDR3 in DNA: TGTGCCAGCATCCTCGGGAGCTCCTATAATTCACCCCTCCACTTT.

CDR3 sequence: CASTGQVNQPQHF. For the CDR3, the DNA is TGTGCCAGCACCGGACAGGTCAATCAGCCCCAGCATTTT. The rearrangement joins TRBV6-5 to TRBJ1-5; 7 bases fit TRBD1. Germline trimming cut 7 bases from V and 3 bases from J; bases unmatched to any gene: 3. This CDR3 contains 13 residues. In germline, CDR1 is MNHEY, CDR2 SVGAGI.

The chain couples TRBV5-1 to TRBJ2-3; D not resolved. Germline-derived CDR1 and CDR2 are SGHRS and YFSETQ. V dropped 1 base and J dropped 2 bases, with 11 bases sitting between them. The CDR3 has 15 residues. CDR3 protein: CASSLRVSPTDTQYF. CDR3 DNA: TGCGCCAGCAGCTTGCGTGTAAGCCCCACAGATACGCAGTATTTT.

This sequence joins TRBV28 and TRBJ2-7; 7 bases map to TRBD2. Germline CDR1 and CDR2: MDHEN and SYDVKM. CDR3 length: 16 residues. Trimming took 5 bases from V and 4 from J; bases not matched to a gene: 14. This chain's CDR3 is CASSPKGLAGRYEQYF. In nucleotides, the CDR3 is TGTGCCAGCAGTCCAAAGGGGTTAGCGGGTCGGTACGAGCAGTACTTC.

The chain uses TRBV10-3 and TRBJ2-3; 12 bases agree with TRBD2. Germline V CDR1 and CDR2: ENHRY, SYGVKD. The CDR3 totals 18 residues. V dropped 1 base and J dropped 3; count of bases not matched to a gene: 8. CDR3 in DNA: TGTGCCATCAGTGAGTTTTCTAGCGGGAGGGCCAAGACAGATACGCAGTATTTT. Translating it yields CAISEFSSGRAKTDTQYF.

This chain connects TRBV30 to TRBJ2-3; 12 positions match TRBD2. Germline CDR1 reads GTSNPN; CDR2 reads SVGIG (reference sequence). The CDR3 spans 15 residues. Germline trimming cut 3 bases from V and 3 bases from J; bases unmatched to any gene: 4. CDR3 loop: CAWRDTSGRTDTQYF. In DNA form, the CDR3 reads TGTGCCTGGAGGGATACTAGCGGGAGGACAGATACGCAGTATTTT.

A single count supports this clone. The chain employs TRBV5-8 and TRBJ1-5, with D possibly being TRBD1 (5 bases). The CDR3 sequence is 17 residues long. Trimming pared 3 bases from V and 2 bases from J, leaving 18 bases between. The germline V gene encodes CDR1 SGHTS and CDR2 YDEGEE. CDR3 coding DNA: TGTGCCAGCAGCTCCCGACAGTCCTTGAAGGGCAATCAGCCCCAGCATTTT. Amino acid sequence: CASSSRQSLKGNQPQHF.

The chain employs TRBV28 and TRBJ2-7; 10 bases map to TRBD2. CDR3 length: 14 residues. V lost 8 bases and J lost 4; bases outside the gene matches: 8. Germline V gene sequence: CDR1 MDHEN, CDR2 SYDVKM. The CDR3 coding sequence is TGTGCCAGCCACACCCGGACTAGCGGTTACGAGCAGTACTTC. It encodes CASHTRTSGYEQYF.

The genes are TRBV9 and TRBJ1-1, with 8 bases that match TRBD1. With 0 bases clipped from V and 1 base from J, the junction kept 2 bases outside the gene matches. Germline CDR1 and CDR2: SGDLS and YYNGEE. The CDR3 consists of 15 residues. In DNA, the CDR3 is TGTGCCAGCAGCGTAGACGGACAGGGGAACACTGAAGCTTTCTTT. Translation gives CASSVDGQGNTEAFF.

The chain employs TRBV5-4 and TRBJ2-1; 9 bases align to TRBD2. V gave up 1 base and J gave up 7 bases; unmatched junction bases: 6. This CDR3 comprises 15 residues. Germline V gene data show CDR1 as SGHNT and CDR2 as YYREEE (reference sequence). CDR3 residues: CASSLRSGRWNEQFF. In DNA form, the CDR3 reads TGTGCCAGCAGCTTGCGGAGCGGGAGGTGGAATGAGCAGTTCTTC.

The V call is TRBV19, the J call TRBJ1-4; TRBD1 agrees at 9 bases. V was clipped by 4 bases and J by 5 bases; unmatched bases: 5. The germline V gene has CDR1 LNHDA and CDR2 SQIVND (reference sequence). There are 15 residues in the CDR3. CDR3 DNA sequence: TGTGCCAGTAGTAGATCCGGGACAGGGAATGAAAAACTGTTTTTT. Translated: CASSRSGTGNEKLFF.

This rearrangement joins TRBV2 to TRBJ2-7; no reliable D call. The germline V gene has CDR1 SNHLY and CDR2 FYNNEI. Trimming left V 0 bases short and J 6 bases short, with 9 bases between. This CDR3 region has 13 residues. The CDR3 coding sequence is TGTGCCAGCAGTGAAGCGCTTCTAGGCGAGCAGTACTTC. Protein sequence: CASSEALLGEQYF.

CDR3 protein: CASSIRGRVRTEAFF. The CDR3 region has the DNA TGTGCCAGCAGCATCAGGGGGCGGGTACGCACTGAAGCTTTCTTT. The chain links TRBV7-2 to TRBJ1-1; TRBD1 matches at 8 bases. J lost 4 bases, V lost 5 bases, and 9 bases had no gene match. The CDR3 is made up of 15 amino acids. Germline values: CDR1 SGHTA, CDR2 FQGNSA.

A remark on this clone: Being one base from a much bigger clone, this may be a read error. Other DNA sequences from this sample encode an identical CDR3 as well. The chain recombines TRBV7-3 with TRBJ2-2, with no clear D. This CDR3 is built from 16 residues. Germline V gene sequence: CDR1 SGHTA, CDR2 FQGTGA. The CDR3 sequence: CASSLVGRPNTGELFF. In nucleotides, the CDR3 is TGTGCTAGCAGCTTAGTGGGCAGACCAAACACCGGGGAGCTGTTTTTT.

CDR3 DNA sequence: TGTGCCAGCAGTTACCTACGACAGGGGTGGGTCACTGAAGCTTTCTTT. Encoded protein: CASSYLRQGWVTEAFF. The chain carries TRBV6-2 or TRBV6-3 and TRBJ1-1; TRBD1 matches at 8 bases. The V and J ends lost 2 bases and 4 bases, in that order; junction bases with no gene match: 9. There are 16 residues in the CDR3. The germline V gene has CDR1 MNHEY and CDR2 SVGEGT.

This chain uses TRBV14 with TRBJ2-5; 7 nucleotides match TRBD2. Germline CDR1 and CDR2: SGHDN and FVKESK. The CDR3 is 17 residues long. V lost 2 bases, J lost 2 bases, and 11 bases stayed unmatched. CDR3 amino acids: CASSQFGGGLRQETQYF. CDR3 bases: TGTGCCAGCAGCCAATTTGGTGGGGGACTACGACAAGAGACCCAGTACTTC.

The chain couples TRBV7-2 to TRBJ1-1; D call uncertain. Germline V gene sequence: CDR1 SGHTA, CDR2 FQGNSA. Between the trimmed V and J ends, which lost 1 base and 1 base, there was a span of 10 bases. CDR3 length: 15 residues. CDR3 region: CASSLEPRANTEAFF. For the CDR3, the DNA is TGTGCCAGCAGCTTAGAACCGAGGGCGAACACTGAAGCTTTCTTT.

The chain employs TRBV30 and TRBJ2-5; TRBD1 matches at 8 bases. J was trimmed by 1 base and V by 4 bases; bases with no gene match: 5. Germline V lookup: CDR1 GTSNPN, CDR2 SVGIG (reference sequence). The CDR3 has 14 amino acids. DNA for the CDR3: TGTGCCTGGACCCAGGACAGGGCCCAAGAGACCCAGTACTTC. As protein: CAWTQDRAQETQYF.

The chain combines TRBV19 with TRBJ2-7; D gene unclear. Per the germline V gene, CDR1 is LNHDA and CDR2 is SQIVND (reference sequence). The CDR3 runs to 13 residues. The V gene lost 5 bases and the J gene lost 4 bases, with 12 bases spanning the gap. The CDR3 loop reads CASSPSFVYEQYF. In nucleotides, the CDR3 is TGTGCCAGTAGTCCTTCCTTCGTATACGAGCAGTACTTC.

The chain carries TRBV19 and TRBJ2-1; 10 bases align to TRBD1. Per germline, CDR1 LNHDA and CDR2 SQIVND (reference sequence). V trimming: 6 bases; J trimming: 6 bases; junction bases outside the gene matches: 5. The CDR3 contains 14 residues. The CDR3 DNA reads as TGTGCCAGTAGAAGGACAGGGGGAGTCAATGAGCAGTTCTTC. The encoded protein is CASRRTGGVNEQFF.

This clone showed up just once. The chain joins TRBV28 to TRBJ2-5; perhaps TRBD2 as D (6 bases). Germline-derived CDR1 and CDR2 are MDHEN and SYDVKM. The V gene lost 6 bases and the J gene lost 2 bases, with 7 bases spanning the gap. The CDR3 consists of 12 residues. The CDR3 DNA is TGTGCCAGCAGCGCGGGACAAGAGACCCAGTACTTC. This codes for CASSAGQETQYF.

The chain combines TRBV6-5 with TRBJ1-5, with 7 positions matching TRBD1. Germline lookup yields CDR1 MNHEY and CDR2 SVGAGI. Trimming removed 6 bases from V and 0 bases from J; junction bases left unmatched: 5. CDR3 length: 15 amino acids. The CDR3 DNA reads TGTGCCAGCAGCCGGGACAGCCTTAGCAATCAGCCCCAGCATTTT. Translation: CASSRDSLSNQPQHF.

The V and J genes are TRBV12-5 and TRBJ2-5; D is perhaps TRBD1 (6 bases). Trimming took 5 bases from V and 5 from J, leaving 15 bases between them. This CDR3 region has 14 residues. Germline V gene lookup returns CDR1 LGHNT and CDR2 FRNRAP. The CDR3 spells CASGQGPPGETQYF. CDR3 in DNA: TGTGCTAGTGGTCAGGGGCCCCCCGGGGAGACCCAGTACTTC.

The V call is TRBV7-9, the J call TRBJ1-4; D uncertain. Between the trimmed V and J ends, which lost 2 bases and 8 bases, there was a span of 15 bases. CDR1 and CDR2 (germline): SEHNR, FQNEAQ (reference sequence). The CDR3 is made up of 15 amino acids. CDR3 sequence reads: CASSLLGGRREKLFF. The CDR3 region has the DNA TGTGCCAGCAGCTTATTGGGAGGTCGGAGGGAAAAACTGTTTTTT. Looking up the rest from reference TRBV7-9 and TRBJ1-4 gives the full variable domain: DTGVSQNPRHKITKRGQNVTFRCDPISEHNRLYWYRQTLGQGPEFLTYFQNEAQLEKSRLLSDRFSAERPKGSFSTLEIQRTEQGDSAMYLCASSLLGGRREKLFFGSGTQLSVL.

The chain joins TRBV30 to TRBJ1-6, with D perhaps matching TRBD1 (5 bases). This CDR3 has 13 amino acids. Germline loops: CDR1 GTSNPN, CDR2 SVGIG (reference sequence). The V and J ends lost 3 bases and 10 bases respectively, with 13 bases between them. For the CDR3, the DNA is TGTGCCTGGAGCCGGGGGGGGAGCTCACCCCTCCACTTT. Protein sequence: CAWSRGGSSPLHF.

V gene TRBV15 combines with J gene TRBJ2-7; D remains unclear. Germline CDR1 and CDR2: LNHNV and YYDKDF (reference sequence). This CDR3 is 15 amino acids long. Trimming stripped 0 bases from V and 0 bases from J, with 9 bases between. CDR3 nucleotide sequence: TGTGCCACCAGCAGAGATGACCGGAGCTCCTACGAGCAGTACTTC. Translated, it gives CATSRDDRSSYEQYF.

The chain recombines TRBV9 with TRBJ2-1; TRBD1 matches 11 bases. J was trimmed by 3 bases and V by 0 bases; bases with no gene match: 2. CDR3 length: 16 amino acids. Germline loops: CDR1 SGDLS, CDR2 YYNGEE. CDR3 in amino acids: CASSVGGTGGYNEQFF. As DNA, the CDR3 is TGTGCCAGCAGCGTAGGGGGGACAGGGGGCTACAATGAGCAGTTCTTC.

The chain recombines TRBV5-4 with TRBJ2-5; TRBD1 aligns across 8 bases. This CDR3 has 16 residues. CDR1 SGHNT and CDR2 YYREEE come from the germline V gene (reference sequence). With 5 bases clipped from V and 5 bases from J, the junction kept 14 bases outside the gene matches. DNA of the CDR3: TGTGCCAGCAGTCCCCCCGGGGCAGGGGGCGCGGAGACCCAGTACTTC. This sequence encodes CASSPPGAGGAETQYF.

CDR3 sequence: CASSSGGTEAFF. DNA for the CDR3: TGTGCCAGCAGCAGCGGGGGTACTGAAGCTTTCTTT. The chain joins TRBV11-2 to TRBJ1-1; tentatively, D is TRBD1 (5 bases). In germline, CDR1 is SGHAT, CDR2 FQNNGV. This CDR3 is built from 12 residues. The V end lost 5 bases, the J end lost 5 bases, and 9 bases lay between the germline ends. Full variable domain (rest looked up from reference TRBV11-2 and TRBJ1-1): EAGVAQSPRYKIIEKRQSVAFWCNPISGHATLYWYQQILGQGPKLLIQFQNNGVVDDSQLPKDRFSAERLKGVDSTLKIQPAKLEDSAVYLCASSSGGTEAFFGQGTRLTVV.

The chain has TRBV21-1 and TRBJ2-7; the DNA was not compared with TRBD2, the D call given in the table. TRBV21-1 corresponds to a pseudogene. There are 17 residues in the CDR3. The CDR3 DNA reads TGTGCCAGCAGCAAAAGGGGGGGGAGGTACTCATCCTACGAGCAGTACTTC. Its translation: CASSKRGGRYSSYEQYF.